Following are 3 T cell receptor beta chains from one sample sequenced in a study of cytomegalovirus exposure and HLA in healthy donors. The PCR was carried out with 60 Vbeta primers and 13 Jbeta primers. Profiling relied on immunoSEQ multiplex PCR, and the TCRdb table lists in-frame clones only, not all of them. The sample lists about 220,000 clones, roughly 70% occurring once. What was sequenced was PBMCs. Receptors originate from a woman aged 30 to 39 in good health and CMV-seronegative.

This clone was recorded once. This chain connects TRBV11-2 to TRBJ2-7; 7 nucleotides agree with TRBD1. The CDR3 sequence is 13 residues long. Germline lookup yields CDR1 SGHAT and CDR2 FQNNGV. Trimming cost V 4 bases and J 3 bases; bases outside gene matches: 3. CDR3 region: CASSYRDSYEQYF. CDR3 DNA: TGTGCCAGCAGCTACCGGGACAGCTACGAGCAGTACTTC.

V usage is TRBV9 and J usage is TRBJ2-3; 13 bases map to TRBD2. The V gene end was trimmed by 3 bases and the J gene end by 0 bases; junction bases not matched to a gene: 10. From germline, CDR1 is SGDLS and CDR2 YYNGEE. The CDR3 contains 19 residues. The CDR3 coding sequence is TGTGCCAGCAGCGCTGACACGGGACTAGCGGGGCGTAGCACAGATACGCAGTATTTT. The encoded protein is CASSADTGLAGRSTDTQYF.

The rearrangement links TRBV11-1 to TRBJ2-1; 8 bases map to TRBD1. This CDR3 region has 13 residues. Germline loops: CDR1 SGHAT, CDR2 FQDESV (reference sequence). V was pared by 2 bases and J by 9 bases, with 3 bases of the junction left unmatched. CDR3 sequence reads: CASSLQGAGEQFF. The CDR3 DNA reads TGTGCCAGCAGCTTACAGGGGGCGGGTGAGCAGTTCTTC.